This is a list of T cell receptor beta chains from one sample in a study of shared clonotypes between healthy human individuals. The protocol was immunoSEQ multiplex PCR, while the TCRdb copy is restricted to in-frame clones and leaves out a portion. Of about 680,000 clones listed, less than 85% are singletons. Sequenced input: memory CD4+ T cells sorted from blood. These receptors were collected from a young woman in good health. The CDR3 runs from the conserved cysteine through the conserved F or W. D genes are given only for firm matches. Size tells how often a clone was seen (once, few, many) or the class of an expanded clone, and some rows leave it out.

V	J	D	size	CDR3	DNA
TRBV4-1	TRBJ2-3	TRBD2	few	CASSQGLAGGPGDTQYF	TGCGCCAGCAGCCAAGGGCTAGCGGGAGGGCCGGGAGATACGCAGTATTTT
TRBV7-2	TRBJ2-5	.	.	CASSLESGLPQYF	TGTGCCAGCAGCTTAGAATCAGGTCTGCCCCAGTACTTC
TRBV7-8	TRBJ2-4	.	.	CASSLRGHPGAKNIQYF	TGTGCCAGCAGCTTAAGGGGACACCCTGGGGCCAAAAACATTCAGTACTTC
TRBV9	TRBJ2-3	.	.	CASSPNVGARADTQYF	TGTGCCAGCAGCCCAAACGTGGGGGCGCGTGCGGATACGCAGTATTTT
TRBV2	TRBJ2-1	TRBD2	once	CASRGLAGNAVEQFF	TGTGCCAGCAGGGGACTAGCGGGAAATGCTGTGGAGCAGTTCTTC
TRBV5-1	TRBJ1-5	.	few	CASSPVSGGWNQPQHF	TGCGCCAGCAGCCCAGTTTCCGGGGGCTGGAATCAGCCCCAGCATTTT
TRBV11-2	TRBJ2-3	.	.	CASSLAQGTDTQYF	TGTGCCAGCAGCTTAGCTCAGGGCACAGATACGCAGTATTTT
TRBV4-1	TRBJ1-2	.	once	CASSDPNRNYGYTF	TGCGCCAGCAGCGACCCTAACCGGAACTATGGCTACACCTTC
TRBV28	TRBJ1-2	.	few	CATPDSRGPNYGYTF	TGTGCCACCCCAGACAGCCGGGGCCCTAACTATGGCTACACCTTC
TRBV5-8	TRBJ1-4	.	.	CASSLEGSGGEKLFF	TGTGCCAGCAGCTTGGAGGGCAGCGGCGGCGAAAAACTGTTTTTT
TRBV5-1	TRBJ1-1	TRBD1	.	CASSLATGAPEAFF	TGCGCCAGCAGCTTGGCGACAGGGGCCCCTGAAGCTTTCTTT
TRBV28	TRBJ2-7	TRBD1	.	CATTGGPLEQYF	TGTGCCACTACAGGGGGCCCACTCGAGCAGTACTTC
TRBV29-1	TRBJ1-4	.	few	CSVSRQALGEKLFF	TGCAGCGTAAGTCGACAGGCGCTTGGGGAAAAACTGTTTTTT
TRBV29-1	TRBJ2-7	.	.	CSVDYPSAYEQYF	TGCAGCGTTGACTACCCCTCGGCCTACGAGCAGTACTTC
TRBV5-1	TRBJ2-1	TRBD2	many	CASSPLTGTSGNNEQFF	TGCGCCAGCAGCCCTCTGACCGGGACTAGCGGGAACAATGAGCAGTTCTTC
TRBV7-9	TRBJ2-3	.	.	CASSFFSTDTQYF	TGTGCCAGCAGCTTTTTTAGCACAGATACGCAGTATTTT
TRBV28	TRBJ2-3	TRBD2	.	CASSLPRLAGGTQYF	TGTGCCAGCAGTTTACCCCGGCTAGCGGGGGGGACGCAGTATTTT
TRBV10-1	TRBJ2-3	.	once	CASSESTLGQMIKADTQYF	TGCGCCAGCAGTGAGTCGACTCTCGGACAGATGATTAAGGCAGATACGCAGTATTTT
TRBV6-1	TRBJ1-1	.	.	CASSEALQGKLVWGF	TGTGCCAGCAGTGAAGCATTACAGGGCAAGCTTGTATGGGGTTTT
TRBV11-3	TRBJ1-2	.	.	CASSGTGSSYGYTF	TGTGCCAGCAGCGGAACAGGTTCTAGCTATGGCTACACCTTC
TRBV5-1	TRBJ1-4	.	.	CASSLGVDEKLFF	TGCGCCAGCAGCTTGGGAGTTGATGAAAAACTGTTTTTT
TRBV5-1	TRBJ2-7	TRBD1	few	CASSGGTGTYEQYF	TGCGCCAGCAGCGGAGGGACAGGTACCTACGAGCAGTACTTC
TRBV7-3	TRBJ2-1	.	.	CASSLGTRLYNEQFF	TGTGCCAGCAGCTTAGGGACCCGATTATACAATGAGCAGTTCTTC
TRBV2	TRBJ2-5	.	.	CASSADQGTQETQYF	TGTGCCAGCAGCGCCGATCAGGGAACCCAAGAGACCCAGTACTTC
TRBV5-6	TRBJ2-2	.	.	CASSYLGDTGELFF	TGTGCCAGCAGCTACCTTGGGGACACCGGGGAGCTGTTTTTT
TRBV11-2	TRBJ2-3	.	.	CASSLRVRGFTDTQYF	TGTGCCAGCAGCTTAAGGGTACGGGGTTTCACAGATACGCAGTATTTT
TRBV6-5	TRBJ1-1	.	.	CASSLTELNTEAFF	TGTGCCAGCAGCTTGACAGAATTGAACACTGAAGCTTTCTTT
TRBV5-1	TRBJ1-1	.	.	CASSLDSRDTEAFF	TGCGCCAGCAGCTTGGACTCCAGGGACACTGAAGCTTTCTTT
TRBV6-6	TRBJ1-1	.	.	CASSYSRNTEAFF	TGTGCCAGCAGTTACTCAAGGAACACTGAAGCTTTCTTT
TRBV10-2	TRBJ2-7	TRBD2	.	CASMGRAGSGSYEQYF	TGCGCCAGCATGGGGAGGGCGGGATCAGGGTCCTACGAGCAGTACTTC
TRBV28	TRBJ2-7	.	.	CAISYEQYF	TGTGCCATCTCCTACGAGCAGTACTTC
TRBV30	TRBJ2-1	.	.	CASVPGLLAGGPNEQFF	.
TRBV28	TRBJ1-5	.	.	CASSSGTINQPQHF	TGTGCCAGCAGTTCAGGGACAATCAATCAGCCCCAGCATTTT
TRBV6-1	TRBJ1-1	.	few	CASSEALRLNTEAFF	TGTGCCAGCAGTGAAGCGCTAAGACTGAACACTGAAGCTTTCTTT
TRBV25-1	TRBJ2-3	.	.	CASRRSGQGNTDTQYF	TGTGCCAGCAGGCGATCCGGGCAGGGAAACACAGATACGCAGTATTTT
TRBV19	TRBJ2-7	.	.	CASSTTGAASEQYF	TGTGCCAGTAGTACTACCGGGGCAGCCTCCGAGCAGTACTTC
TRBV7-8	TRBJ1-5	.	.	CASSAGAGLGNQPQHF	TGTGCCAGCAGCGCAGGGGCGGGGTTAGGCAATCAGCCCCAGCATTTT
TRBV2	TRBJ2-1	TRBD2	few	CASREGRSGVSSYNEQFF	TGTGCCAGCAGAGAGGGACGCAGCGGGGTTAGCTCCTACAATGAGCAGTTCTTC
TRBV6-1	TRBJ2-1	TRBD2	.	CASSVVRSGSEQFF	TGTGCCAGCAGTGTTGTCCGTAGCGGGAGTGAGCAGTTCTTC
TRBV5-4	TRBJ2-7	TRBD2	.	CASSLRTSGSYEQYF	TGTGCCAGCAGCTTGAGAACTAGCGGGAGCTACGAGCAGTACTTC
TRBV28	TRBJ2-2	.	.	CASSLFGGELFF	TGTGCCAGCAGTCTTTTCGGCGGGGAGCTGTTTTTT
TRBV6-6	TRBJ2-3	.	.	CASRQAVRVSTDTQYF	TGTGCCAGCAGACAAGCCGTCAGGGTCAGCACAGATACGCAGTATTTT
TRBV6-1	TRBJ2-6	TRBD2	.	CASSARPLTSGRVSNVLTF	TGTGCCAGCAGTGCCCGACCCTTGACTAGCGGGAGGGTCTCCAACGTCCTGACTTTC
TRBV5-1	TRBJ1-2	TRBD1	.	CASSSTGTGGDYGYTF	TGCGCCAGCAGCTCGACAGGCACAGGGGGCGACTATGGCTACACCTTC